The clone carrying this TCR beta chain came up once. Its antigen is unknown. This record belongs to a study of vaccination effects on CD4 cells after COVID-19. The ViraFEST assay expanded antigen-specific CD4+ T cells with viral peptide pools before sequencing. CD4+ T cell isolation took place after less than 13 days of culture. Having tested negative for nucleocapsid antibodies, the vaccine recipients showed no prior SARS-CoV-2 infection. Study results and caveats: Common cold coronaviruses were cross-recognized by only 1 of 255 vaccine-induced clones in healthy vaccinees. The study enrolled few convalescent patients and sampled no early post-infection timepoints.

Generated by immunoSEQ multiplex PCR, the TCRdb table keeps only in-frame clones and is missing some. The table lists more than 40,000 clones, more than 65% of them singletons. The material was CD4+ T cells from PBMCs cultured with HCoV-NL63 spike peptides, obtained before COVID-19 vaccination. The sequence was collected from a human donor who received a COVID-19 vaccine.

The CDR3 region has the DNA TGTGCCAGTAGCTCCGGGCTGAACACTGAAGCTTTCTTT. The encoded protein is CASSSGLNTEAFF. The chain has TRBV19 and TRBJ1-1, with D uncertain. CDR3 length: 13 residues. Trimming left V 6 bases short and J 0 bases short, with 8 bases between. Germline loops: CDR1 LNHDA, CDR2 SQIVND (reference sequence).